Shown below are 28 T cell receptor beta chains from a single sample sequenced in a study of blood T cell repertoires in COVID-19. Measured with immunoSEQ multiplex PCR; TCRdb has only the in-frame clones, and not every one. This table has 270,000 or so clones, about 91% appearing once. The sequencing input was peripheral blood. All receptors come from a woman aged 40 to 50 who had recovered from COVID-19.

There are many counts of this clone. The rearrangement joins TRBV24-1 to TRBJ1-2; D gene uncertain. The germline V gene encodes CDR1 KGHDR and CDR2 SFDVKD. V lost 4 bases and J lost 0, with 17 bases in between. The CDR3 extends over 17 amino acids. In DNA form, the CDR3 reads TGTGCCACCAGTGACTCCACCCCGCAACTCTCTAACTATGGCTACACCTTC. Its protein product is CATSDSTPQLSNYGYTF.

J is TRBJ1-2 and V is TRBV2; D may be TRBD1 (6 bases). Between the trimmed V and J ends, which lost 6 bases and 6 bases, there was a span of 14 bases. The CDR3 is 13 residues long. The V gene's germline CDR1 is SNHLY and CDR2 FYNNEI. The CDR3: CASRDTGYDGYTF. In nucleotides, the CDR3 is TGTGCCAGCAGGGACACAGGGTATGATGGCTACACCTTC.

CDR3 loop: CASRRGQRNEKLFF. CDR3 in DNA: TGTGCCAGTAGACGGGGACAGCGGAATGAAAAACTGTTTTTT. The genes are TRBV19 and TRBJ1-4; 7 nucleotides align to TRBD1. V lost 6 bases, J lost 5 bases, and 6 bases stayed unmatched. Germline V gene sequence: CDR1 LNHDA, CDR2 SQIVND (reference sequence). The CDR3 contains 14 residues.

A few counts support this clone. The sample contains more than one DNA sequence encoding this CDR3. The chain has TRBV3-1 (or the pseudogene TRBV3-2) and TRBJ1-1, with a possible D match to TRBD1 (6 bases). V was cut by 4 bases and J by 4 bases, with 13 bases left in between. The CDR3 is made up of 14 amino acids. Per the germline V gene, CDR1 is LGHDT and CDR2 is YNNKEL (reference sequence). This CDR3 is CASSPLRGGTEAFF. The CDR3 coding sequence is TGTGCCAGCAGCCCCCTTAGGGGGGGCACTGAAGCTTTCTTT.

The chain carries TRBV7-6 and TRBJ2-1; 8 bases are shared with TRBD2. J was trimmed by 0 bases and V by 0 bases; bases with no gene match: 1. CDR3 length: 16 residues. From germline, CDR1 is SGHVS and CDR2 FNYEAQ. CDR3 loop: CASSLASGSSYNEQFF. CDR3 sequence (DNA): TGTGCCAGCAGCTTAGCCAGCGGGAGCTCCTACAATGAGCAGTTCTTC.

The genes are TRBV5-4 and TRBJ2-3, with 8 bases identical to TRBD2. The V and J ends lost 5 bases and 2 bases, in that order; junction bases with no gene match: 10. This CDR3 contains 16 residues. CDR1 is SGHNT, CDR2 YYREEE, per germline (reference sequence). The CDR3 loop reads CASSSGERGPTDTQYF. The CDR3 nucleotides read TGTGCCAGCAGTTCGGGGGAGCGGGGGCCCACAGATACGCAGTATTTT.

V gene TRBV6-5 combines with J gene TRBJ1-6; TRBD1 matches at 9 bases. The germline V gene has CDR1 MNHEY and CDR2 SVGAGI. This CDR3 contains 16 residues. The J segment lost 10 bases and the V segment lost 4 bases, leaving 11 bases of the junction unmatched. The CDR3 sequence is CASSSSTGTGNSPLHF. In DNA form, the CDR3 reads TGTGCCAGCAGTTCCTCAACCGGGACAGGGAACTCACCCCTCCACTTT.

The sample holds one count of this clone. The chain couples TRBV5-8 to TRBJ2-5, with D tentatively TRBD2 (6 bases). There are 14 residues in the CDR3. V lost 1 base and J 5 bases, leaving 12 bases between the germline ends. From germline, CDR1 is SGHTS and CDR2 YDEGEE. The CDR3 region is CASSLSGGWETQYF. CDR3 nucleotides: TGTGCCAGCAGCTTGTCCGGGGGTTGGGAGACCCAGTACTTC.

The chain is built from TRBV3-1 (or the pseudogene TRBV3-2) and TRBJ1-5, with a tentative D call TRBD1 (5 bases). Germline CDR1 and CDR2: LGHDT and YNNKEL (reference sequence). The ends were cut back, 0 bases at V and 6 bases at J, with 12 bases in the middle. The CDR3 length is 15 residues. The CDR3 loop reads CASSQDPGGGQPQHF. CDR3 nucleotide sequence: TGTGCCAGCAGCCAAGATCCCGGGGGAGGTCAGCCCCAGCATTTT.

The chain recombines TRBV3-1 (or the pseudogene TRBV3-2) with TRBJ2-7, with TRBD2 matching over 8 bases. The V gene's germline CDR1 is LGHDT and CDR2 YNNKEL (reference sequence). The V segment lost 4 bases and the J segment 9 bases; nucleotides outside the gene matches: 11. CDR3 size: 14 residues. The CDR3 region has the DNA TGTGCCAGCAGCCTACAGCGGGGGTCCGCGGGGCAGTACTTC. Translating it yields CASSLQRGSAGQYF.

This clone has only a few counts. This sequence joins TRBV19 and TRBJ1-5; possible D gene TRBD1, 6 bases. Per the germline V gene, CDR1 is LNHDA and CDR2 is SQIVND (reference sequence). The CDR3 contains 14 residues. V lost 6 bases, J lost 0 bases, and 9 bases lay in between. The DNA for the CDR3 is TGTGCCAGTAGAGGACAGTATAGCAATCAGCCCCAGCATTTT. Protein sequence: CASRGQYSNQPQHF.

The CDR3 DNA follows: TGTGCCAGCAGCTTATTAGCGGGTGTCTATGAGCAGTTCTTC. The encoded protein is CASSLLAGVYEQFF. The chain uses TRBV7-9 and TRBJ2-1; 7 positions agree with TRBD2. Germline-derived CDR1 and CDR2 are SEHNR and FQNEAQ (reference sequence). The CDR3 consists of 14 residues. V lost 2 bases to trimming and J lost 8 bases; unmatched junction nucleotides: 6.

The chain couples TRBV10-3 to TRBJ1-1; maybe TRBD1 (6 bases). CDR1 and CDR2 from the germline V gene are ENHRY and SYGVKD. This CDR3 contains 12 residues. Trimming removed 8 bases from V and 10 bases from J, with 17 bases in between. The CDR3, as DNA: TGTGCCATCGGGGGCCCCGAGGTAGGAGCTTTCTTT. Protein: CAIGGPEVGAFF.

This clone occurred many times. The V and J genes are TRBV9 and TRBJ1-5; 11 bases are shared with TRBD1. Germline CDR1 SGDLS, CDR2 YYNGEE. The V gene end was trimmed by 5 bases and the J gene end by 0 bases; junction bases not matched to a gene: 25. The CDR3 has 23 residues. The CDR3 DNA reads as TGTGCCAGCAGATCAGTGGCGAGGGGACAGGGGGAACCGTCCCCCCATAGCAATCAGCCCCAGCATTTT. Amino acid sequence: CASRSVARGQGEPSPHSNQPQHF. The variable domain in full, completed from reference TRBV9 and TRBJ1-5, reads DSGVTQTPKHLITATGQRVTLRCSPRSGDLSVYWYQQSLDQGLQFLIQYYNGEERAKGNILERFSAQQFPDLHSELNLSSLELGDSALYFCASRSVARGQGEPSPHSNQPQHFGDGTRLSIL.

This clone showed up just a few times. The J gene is TRBJ1-6, the V gene TRBV7-9; the match to TRBD1 covers 7 bases. Trimming took 1 base from V and 9 from J; bases not matched to a gene: 6. The germline CDR1 and CDR2 sequences are SEHNR and FQNEAQ (reference sequence). The CDR3 runs 15 residues. The CDR3 nucleotides are TGTGCCAGCAGCTTAGAGGGCTCAGGGGGTTCACCCCTCCACTTT. Translated: CASSLEGSGGSPLHF.

The chain recombines TRBV6-2 or TRBV6-3 with TRBJ1-1; perhaps TRBD1 as D (6 bases). CDR3 size: 12 residues. V was trimmed by 4 bases and J by 7 bases, leaving 10 bases between them. Germline loops: CDR1 MNHEY, CDR2 SVGEGT. CDR3 sequence: CASSFLGGEAFF. For the CDR3, the DNA is TGTGCCAGCAGTTTTTTAGGGGGTGAAGCTTTCTTT.

The gene calls are TRBV2 and TRBJ2-1, with 14 bases matching TRBD2. The CDR3 sequence is 15 residues long. Germline CDR1 SNHLY, CDR2 FYNNEI. The trim removed 6 bases at V and 11 bases at J, leaving 9 bases unmatched. CDR3 region: CASSPEGLAGVQQFF. The DNA of the CDR3 is TGTGCCAGCAGCCCTGAGGGACTAGCGGGAGTACAGCAGTTCTTC.

The chain couples TRBV13 to TRBJ2-2; 8 bases are a match to TRBD2. This CDR3 comprises 17 residues. Trimming removed 4 bases from V and 3 bases from J; junction bases left unmatched: 10. Germline loops: CDR1 PRHDT, CDR2 FYEKMQ (reference sequence). CDR3 nucleotides: TGTGCCAGCAGCTCCTATGTGAGCGGGGGAGACACCGGGGAGCTGTTTTTT. Its protein is CASSSYVSGGDTGELFF.

This clone was observed a single time. The J gene is TRBJ1-2, the V gene TRBV18; TRBD1 matches 7 bases. CDR3 length: 13 amino acids. Trimming cost V 3 bases and J 8 bases; bases outside gene matches: 6. The germline V gene encodes CDR1 KGHSH and CDR2 LQKENI. CDR3 in DNA: TGTGCCAGCTCACCGATCCGGGACAGCGGCTACACCTTC. Protein product: CASSPIRDSGYTF.

This clone was recorded a few times. CDR3 DNA sequence: TGTGCCAGCAGCGTAGGACTAGCCCCCGAGCAGTACTTC. Protein sequence: CASSVGLAPEQYF. This sequence joins TRBV9 and TRBJ2-7; TRBD2 agrees at 7 bases. The CDR3 totals 13 residues. Germline loops: CDR1 SGDLS, CDR2 YYNGEE. J lost 6 bases, V lost 0 bases, and 3 bases had no gene match.

CDR3 bases: TGCGCCAGCAGTGACGACAATGAGCAGTTCTTC. Translating it yields CASSDDNEQFF. The J gene is TRBJ2-1, the V gene TRBV10-1; unclear D gene. The CDR3 length is 11 residues. Germline V gene lookup returns CDR1 WNHNN and CDR2 SYGVQD (reference sequence). Between the trimmed V and J ends, which lost 3 bases and 5 bases, there was a span of 2 bases.

The chain joins TRBV13 to TRBJ1-1, with D perhaps matching TRBD1 (5 bases). CDR1 is PRHDT, CDR2 FYEKMQ, per germline (reference sequence). The CDR3 consists of 15 residues. Trimming removed 4 bases from V and 5 bases from J, with 17 bases in between. The CDR3 sequence is CASSSEQAPLTEAFF. The CDR3 DNA reads TGTGCCAGCAGCTCCGAACAGGCCCCTTTGACTGAAGCTTTCTTT. Full variable domain (missing parts from reference TRBV13 and TRBJ1-1): AAGVIQSPRHLIKEKRETATLKCYPIPRHDTVYWYQQGPGQDPQFLISFYEKMQSDKGSIPDRFSAQQFSDYHSELNMSSLELGDSALYFCASSSEQAPLTEAFFGQGTRLTVV.

The rearrangement uses TRBV6-2 or TRBV6-3 and TRBJ2-3; D call uncertain. Germline V gene lookup returns CDR1 MNHEY and CDR2 SVGEGT. V lost 6 bases, J lost 2 bases, and 21 bases lay in between. This CDR3 region has 17 residues. CDR3 sequence: CASSPPVSWSLTDTQYF. CDR3 DNA sequence: TGTGCCAGCAGCCCTCCCGTTTCGTGGAGCCTCACAGATACGCAGTATTTT.

The chain carries TRBV2 and TRBJ2-2; D unclear. Germline CDR1 SNHLY, CDR2 FYNNEI. CDR3 length equals 13 residues. V was trimmed by 3 bases and J by 6 bases, leaving 8 bases between them. The CDR3: CASSDGAAGELFF. CDR3 nucleotide sequence: TGTGCCAGCAGTGACGGTGCGGCCGGGGAGCTGTTTTTT.

This clone has a single count. The chain uses TRBV18 and TRBJ2-1; 10 nucleotides agree with TRBD1. This CDR3 has 14 residues. CDR1 is KGHSH, CDR2 LQKENI, per germline. V dropped 5 bases and J dropped 6; count of bases not matched to a gene: 4. CDR3 in amino acids: CASSLGQGPNEQFF. The CDR3 coding sequence is TGTGCCAGCTCATTGGGACAGGGGCCCAATGAGCAGTTCTTC.

This chain joins TRBV6-2 or TRBV6-3 and TRBJ2-7; TRBD1 matches 8 bases. The CDR3 consists of 16 residues. Trimming at V came to 2 bases and at J to 2 bases, leaving 8 bases not matched to a gene. The germline gives CDR1 MNHEY, CDR2 SVGEGT. CDR3 loop: CASSYPTGGAAYEQYV. For the CDR3, the DNA is TGTGCCAGCAGTTACCCCACAGGGGGAGCGGCCTACGAGCAGTACGTC.

This chain uses TRBV19 with TRBJ2-1, with TRBD2 matching 8 bases. J gave up 6 bases and V 3 bases, and 4 bases lay outside the gene matches. This CDR3 has 14 amino acids. Per the germline V gene, CDR1 is LNHDA and CDR2 is SQIVND (reference sequence). The CDR3: CASSMVREGNEQFF. CDR3 nucleotides: TGTGCCAGTAGTATGGTACGGGAGGGCAATGAGCAGTTCTTC.

The V gene is TRBV27, the J gene TRBJ2-2, with TRBD1 identical over 9 bases. Germline CDR1 and CDR2: MNHEY and SMNVEV (reference sequence). J was trimmed by 0 bases and V by 6 bases; bases with no gene match: 2. The CDR3 is made up of 15 amino acids. CDR3 region: CASRRDRANTGELFF. The CDR3 region has the DNA TGTGCCAGCAGGCGGGACAGGGCGAACACCGGGGAGCTGTTTTTT.